The 27 T cell receptor beta chains given below trace back to one sample, sequenced in a study of siplizumab effects on memory and regulatory T cells. Here immunoSEQ multiplex PCR was the method, and the copy in TCRdb shows in-frame clones only, minus some. Of about 94,000 clones listed, about 93% are singletons. Sample: non-Treg CD4+ T cells sorted from blood. The source of these receptors is a human donor in good health.

This chain connects TRBV19 to TRBJ1-2; 10 nucleotides align to TRBD1. The CDR3 length is 14 residues. Germline values: CDR1 LNHDA, CDR2 SQIVND (reference sequence). Losses at the gene ends were 10 bases for V and 2 bases for J; bases not matched to a gene: 7. The chain's CDR3 is CATRQGARNYGYTF. CDR3 bases: TGTGCCACCCGACAGGGGGCGAGAAACTATGGCTACACCTTC.

The chain carries TRBV19 and TRBJ2-3; D not certain. This CDR3 has 18 amino acids. CDR1 is LNHDA and CDR2 is SQIVND in the germline V gene (reference sequence). The V and J ends lost 0 bases and 0 bases respectively, with 16 bases between them. CDR3 sequence: CASSIDGIAGPSTDTQYF. CDR3 bases: TGTGCCAGTAGTATAGATGGGATAGCAGGACCTAGCACAGATACGCAGTATTTT. Variable domain in full (rest from reference TRBV19 and TRBJ2-3): DGGITQSPKYLFRKEGQNVTLSCEQNLNHDAMYWYRQDPGQGLRLIYYSQIVNDFQKGDIAEGYSVSREKKESFPLTVTSAQKNPTAFYLCASSIDGIAGPSTDTQYFGPGTRLTVL.

The V gene is TRBV5-4, the J gene TRBJ1-1, with TRBD1 matching over 8 bases. CDR3 length: 15 amino acids. V gave up 2 bases and J gave up 3 bases; unmatched junction bases: 6. Germline V gene data show CDR1 as SGHNT and CDR2 as YYREEE (reference sequence). CDR3: CASSFATGGYTEAFF. For the CDR3, the DNA is TGTGCCAGCAGCTTTGCTACAGGGGGTTACACTGAAGCTTTCTTT.

V gene TRBV21-1 combines with J gene TRBJ2-4; the table's TRBD1 call for D was not verified on the DNA. TRBV21-1 is flagged as a pseudogene. The CDR3 totals 13 residues. DNA for the CDR3: TGTGCCAGCAGCAAATCGCAGGCAAACATTCAGTACTTC. Translation gives CASSKSQANIQYF.

This clone came up once. J is TRBJ1-5 and V is TRBV25-1; a possible D gene is TRBD1 (5 bases). Trimming removed 8 bases from V and 3 bases from J, with 17 bases in between. The V gene's germline CDR1 is MGHDK and CDR2 SYGVNS. CDR3 length: 15 amino acids. The CDR3 region is CASGRGVGANQPQHF. The CDR3 coding sequence is TGTGCCAGCGGACGAGGGGTTGGTGCCAATCAGCCCCAGCATTTT.

V and J are TRBV2 and TRBJ2-3; no clear D. Germline loops: CDR1 SNHLY, CDR2 FYNNEI. Trimming removed 7 bases from V and 0 bases from J, with 5 bases in between. The CDR3 spans 12 residues. The CDR3 DNA reads as TGTGCCAGCACGGCCAGCACAGATACGCAGTATTTT. Amino acid sequence: CASTASTDTQYF.

This clone was counted a single time. The chain couples TRBV21-1 to TRBJ2-3; TRBD1, as called in the table, went unchecked against the DNA. TRBV21-1 corresponds to a pseudogene. The CDR3 is 16 amino acids. CDR3 coding DNA: TGTGCCAGCAGTTGGGACAGGAGATCCTGCACAGATACGCAGTATTTT. Its translation: CASSWDRRSCTDTQYF.

V usage is TRBV15 and J usage is TRBJ2-1; D possibly uses TRBD1 or TRBD2 (5 bases each). V shed 2 bases and J shed 12 bases, with 14 bases lying between them. The CDR3 covers 13 residues. Per the germline V gene, CDR1 is LNHNV and CDR2 is YYDKDF (reference sequence). The CDR3 nucleotides read TGTGCCACCAGCAGACCACCCGGGACCCCGCAGTTCTTC. Translated, it gives CATSRPPGTPQFF.

The chain recombines TRBV29-1 with TRBJ2-2; D gene unclear. Germline lookup yields CDR1 SQVTM and CDR2 ANQGSEA. Trimming took off 6 bases at V and 0 bases at J, with 11 bases between the two ends. The CDR3 totals 14 residues. The CDR3 DNA is TGCAGCGTAGGTGGCGTTACGAACACCGGGGAGCTGTTTTTT. This codes for CSVGGVTNTGELFF.

V usage is TRBV2 and J usage is TRBJ2-6; TRBD1 might be the D (5 bases). The CDR3 spans 16 residues. V shed 6 bases and J shed 0 bases, with 12 bases lying between them. Germline CDR1 and CDR2: SNHLY and FYNNEI. The DNA of the CDR3 is TGTGCCAGCAGCCCCGACAGCCTCTCTGGGGCCAACGTCCTGACTTTC. It codes for CASSPDSLSGANVLTF. Using reference TRBV2 and TRBJ2-6 for the parts outside the CDR3, the full variable domain is EPEVTQTPSHQVTQMGQEVILRCVPISNHLYFYWYRQILGQKVEFLVSFYNNEISEKSEIFDDQFSVERPDGSNFTLKIRSTKLEDSAMYFCASSPDSLSGANVLTFGAGSRLTVL.

The rearrangement uses TRBV6-5 and TRBJ1-4, with 7 bases identical to TRBD1. The junction had 6 bases not matched to a gene; V was cut back by 10 bases and J by 7 bases. Germline CDR1 MNHEY, CDR2 SVGAGI. This CDR3 has 12 amino acids. The CDR3: CATGQGVEKLFF. For the CDR3, the DNA is TGTGCCACCGGGCAGGGGGTTGAAAAACTGTTTTTT.

In this sample, this clone turned up a few times. The V call is TRBV6-6, the J call TRBJ1-6; no firm D call. Germline lookup yields CDR1 MNHNY and CDR2 SVGAGI (reference sequence). Trimming shortened V by 0 bases and J by 5 bases, and 8 bases separated the two germline ends. The CDR3 has 15 amino acids. For the CDR3, the DNA is TGTGCCAGCAGTTACTCAGACCTTAATAATTCACCCCTCCACTTT. It codes for CASSYSDLNNSPLHF.

V is TRBV27 and J is TRBJ1-2; maybe TRBD1 (5 bases). This CDR3 is built from 13 residues. V gave up 4 bases and J gave up 3 bases, with 9 bases separating them. CDR1 and CDR2 (germline): MNHEY, SMNVEV (reference sequence). Here the CDR3 DNA reads TGTGCCAGCAGTTCTGGGGGGTACTATGGCTACACCTTC. Translation: CASSSGGYYGYTF.

Concerning this clone: Germline is not matched at one junction end, which may reflect a read error. The genes are TRBV11-3 and TRBJ1-5; D unclear. CDR3 size: 13 residues. Germline CDR1 SGHNT, CDR2 YENEEA. CDR3 protein: CASSVDPNQPQHF. The CDR3 coding sequence is TGTGCCAGCAGCGTAGACCCCAATCAGCCCCAGCATTTT.

The J gene is TRBJ2-5, the V gene TRBV5-1; 12 bases fit TRBD2. The CDR3 is 15 residues long. Per germline, CDR1 SGHRS and CDR2 YFSETQ. V lost 2 bases and J lost 5; bases outside the gene matches: 4. The DNA of the CDR3 is TGCGCCAGCAGCTTCACTAGCGGGGGGCAGGAGACCCAGTACTTC. Its protein product is CASSFTSGGQETQYF.

The chain couples TRBV5-1 to TRBJ1-2; D not certain. Trimming stripped 0 bases from V and 8 bases from J, with 8 bases between. Looked up from germline, CDR1 is SGHRS and CDR2 is YFSETQ. CDR3 length equals 12 residues. The CDR3 reads CASSLEFGGYTF. The CDR3 DNA reads TGCGCCAGCAGCTTGGAGTTCGGAGGCTACACCTTC.

The rearrangement joins TRBV2 to TRBJ1-1; tentative D call: TRBD1 (5 bases). Per germline, CDR1 SNHLY and CDR2 FYNNEI. This CDR3 spans 14 amino acids. Trimming cost V 4 bases and J 0 bases, with 9 bases left between them. The CDR3 spells CASSVRQMNTEAFF. The CDR3 nucleotides read TGTGCCAGCAGTGTTCGACAGATGAACACTGAAGCTTTCTTT.

This clone was recorded once. The chain has TRBV18 and TRBJ1-6; D not resolved. CDR1 is KGHSH and CDR2 is LQKENI in the germline V gene. V was trimmed by 3 bases and J by 1 base, leaving 10 bases between them. CDR3 size: 16 residues. CDR3 DNA sequence: TGTGCCAGCTCACCGGTCGGGGAATCCTATAATTCACCCCTCCACTTT. Amino acid sequence: CASSPVGESYNSPLHF.

The rearrangement uses TRBV5-4 and TRBJ1-2; maybe TRBD1 (5 bases). The CDR3 sequence is 13 residues long. The V end was cut by 0 bases, the J end by 6 bases, with 9 bases between. Germline V gene lookup returns CDR1 SGHNT and CDR2 YYREEE (reference sequence). CDR3 amino acids: CASSLVAGNGYTF. Written as DNA, the CDR3 is TGTGCCAGCAGCTTGGTGGCAGGGAATGGCTACACCTTC.

The rearrangement uses TRBV9 and TRBJ2-3; D tentatively fits TRBD1 or TRBD2 (6 bases each). The ends were cut back, 2 bases at V and 1 base at J, with 8 bases in the middle. CDR1 SGDLS and CDR2 YYNGEE come from the germline V gene. This CDR3 comprises 14 residues. CDR3 sequence reads: CASSVGGRTDTQYF. The CDR3 coding sequence is TGTGCCAGCAGCGTCGGGGGCCGCACAGATACGCAGTATTTT.

This chain joins TRBV19 and TRBJ2-7; 7 bases match TRBD1. Trimming removed 5 bases from V and 0 bases from J; junction bases left unmatched: 7. The CDR3 spans 15 residues. The germline CDR1 and CDR2 sequences are LNHDA and SQIVND (reference sequence). The CDR3, as DNA: TGTGCCAGTAGTGAACCGGGACAGTCCTCCTACGAGCAGTACTTC. As protein: CASSEPGQSSYEQYF.

This chain links TRBV6-6 with TRBJ1-2; TRBD1 matches at 8 bases. V shed 6 bases and J 6 bases; nucleotides not matched to a gene: 6. The V gene's germline CDR1 is MNHNY and CDR2 SVGAGI (reference sequence). CDR3 length equals 13 residues. The CDR3 DNA follows: TGTGCCAGCAGGCAGGACAGGGTGGATGGCTACACCTTC. Translating it yields CASRQDRVDGYTF.

V is TRBV9 and J is TRBJ1-2, with D maybe TRBD1 (6 bases). Deletions cut 0 bases from V and 8 bases from J, with 11 bases between. CDR1 SGDLS and CDR2 YYNGEE come from the germline V gene. CDR3 length equals 13 residues. This CDR3 reads CASSVDGGRGYTF. The CDR3 nucleotides are TGTGCCAGCAGCGTAGATGGGGGCCGAGGCTACACCTTC.

This sequence joins TRBV5-1 and TRBJ1-2, with 9 positions matching TRBD1. Germline CDR1 reads SGHRS; CDR2 reads YFSETQ. The CDR3 length is 15 residues. The V gene end was trimmed by 4 bases and the J gene end by 7 bases; junction bases not matched to a gene: 11. The CDR3 DNA follows: TGCGCCAGCAGCAACAGCCCGGGACAGGGTCGTGGCTACACCTTC. Its translation: CASSNSPGQGRGYTF.

In its sample, this clone was seen once. V is TRBV5-1 and J is TRBJ2-2; D call uncertain. The germline V and J ends were trimmed by 4 bases and 4 bases, with 11 bases remaining between them. The CDR3 is 14 amino acids. CDR1 is SGHRS, CDR2 YFSETQ, per germline. This CDR3 reads CASSPGDFTGELFF. The CDR3 bases are TGCGCCAGCAGCCCTGGGGATTTCACCGGGGAGCTGTTTTTT.

The CDR3: CASSLSANYEQYF. CDR3 sequence (DNA): TGTGCCAGCAGCTTATCGGCGAACTACGAGCAGTACTTC. The J gene is TRBJ2-7, the V gene TRBV7-6, with D uncertain. CDR1 and CDR2 (germline): SGHVS, FNYEAQ. V lost 2 bases to trimming and J lost 3 bases, with 8 bases between them. The CDR3 is 13 amino acids. The full variable domain, its missing parts supplied by reference TRBV7-6 and TRBJ2-7, is GAGVSQSPRYKVTKRGQDVALRCDPISGHVSLYWYRQALGQGPEFLTYFNYEAQQDKSGLPNDRFSAERPEGSISTLTIQRTEQRDSAMYRCASSLSANYEQYFGPGTRLTVT.

The chain recombines TRBV10-3 with TRBJ2-3; TRBD2 aligns across 10 bases. This CDR3 has 15 amino acids. Germline assignment: CDR1 ENHRY and CDR2 SYGVKD. Trimming removed 6 bases from V and 0 bases from J; junction bases left unmatched: 3. CDR3 loop: CAISWTSGSTDTQYF. The CDR3 DNA reads as TGTGCCATCAGCTGGACTAGCGGTAGCACAGATACGCAGTATTTT.